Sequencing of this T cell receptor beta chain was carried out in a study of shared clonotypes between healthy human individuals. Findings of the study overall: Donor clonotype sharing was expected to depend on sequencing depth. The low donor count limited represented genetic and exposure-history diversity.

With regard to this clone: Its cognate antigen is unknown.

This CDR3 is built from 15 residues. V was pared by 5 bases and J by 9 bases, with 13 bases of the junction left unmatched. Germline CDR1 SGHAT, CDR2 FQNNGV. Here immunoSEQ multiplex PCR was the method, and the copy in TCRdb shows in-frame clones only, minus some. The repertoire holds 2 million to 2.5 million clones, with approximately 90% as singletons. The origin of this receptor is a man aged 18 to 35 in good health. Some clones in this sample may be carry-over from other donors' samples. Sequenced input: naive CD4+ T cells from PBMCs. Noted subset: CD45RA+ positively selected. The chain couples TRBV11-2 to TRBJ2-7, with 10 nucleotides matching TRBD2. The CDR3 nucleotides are TGTGCCAGCAGCACCCCTAGCGGGAGACCCACAGCGCAGTACTTC. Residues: CASSTPSGRPTAQYF.